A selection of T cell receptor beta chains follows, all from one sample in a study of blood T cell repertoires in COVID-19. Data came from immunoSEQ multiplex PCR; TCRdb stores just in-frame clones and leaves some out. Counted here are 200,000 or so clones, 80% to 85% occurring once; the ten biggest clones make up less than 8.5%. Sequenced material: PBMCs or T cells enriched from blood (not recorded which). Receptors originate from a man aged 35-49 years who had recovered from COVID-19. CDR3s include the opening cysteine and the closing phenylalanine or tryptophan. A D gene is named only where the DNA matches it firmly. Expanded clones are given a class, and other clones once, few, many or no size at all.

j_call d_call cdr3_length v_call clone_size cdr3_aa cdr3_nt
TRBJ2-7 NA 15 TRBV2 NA CASGVSIESAYEQYF TGTGCCAGCGGTGTGTCTATCGAGTCTGCCTACGAGCAGTACTTC
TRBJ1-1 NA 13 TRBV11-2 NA CASSLVGGTEAFF TGTGCCAGCAGCTTAGTTGGGGGGACTGAAGCTTTCTTT
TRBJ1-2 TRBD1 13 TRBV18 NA CASSLDRVYGYTF TGTGCCAGCTCGCTGGACAGGGTCTATGGCTACACCTTC
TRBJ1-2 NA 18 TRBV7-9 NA CASSLGFGDSDTAYGYTF TGTGCCAGCAGCTTAGGGTTCGGTGACAGTGATACCGCCTATGGCTACACCTTC
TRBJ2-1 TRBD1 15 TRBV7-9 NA CASSSRGTGSNEQFF TGTGCCAGCAGCTCGAGAGGGACAGGGTCAAATGAGCAGTTCTTC
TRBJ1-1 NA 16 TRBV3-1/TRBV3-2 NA CASSPIRGALAAEAFF TGTGCCAGCAGCCCCATTCGGGGGGCGCTTGCCGCTGAAGCTTTCTTT
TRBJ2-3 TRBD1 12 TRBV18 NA CASFTGADTQYF TGTGCCAGCTTTACAGGGGCAGATACGCAGTATTTT
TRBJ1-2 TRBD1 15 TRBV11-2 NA CASSDYRGRVDGYTF TGTGCCAGCAGCGATTACAGGGGTCGGGTAGATGGCTACACCTTC
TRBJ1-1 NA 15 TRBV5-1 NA CASSLLLAMNTEAFF TGCGCCAGCAGCTTGCTTTTAGCCATGAACACTGAAGCTTTCTTT
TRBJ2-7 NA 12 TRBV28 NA CASSFYGYEQYF TGTGCCAGCAGTTTTTACGGCTACGAGCAGTACTTC
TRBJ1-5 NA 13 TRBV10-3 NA CAISGGSNQPQHF TGTGCCATCAGCGGGGGTTCCAATCAGCCCCAGCATTTT
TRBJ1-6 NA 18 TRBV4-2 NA CASSQDTPTAHRHSPLHF TGTGCCAGCAGCCAAGATACTCCGACAGCCCATCGACATTCACCCCTCCACTTT
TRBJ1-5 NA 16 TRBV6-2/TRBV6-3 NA CASSYPSRGSNQPQHF TGTGCCAGCAGTTACCCGTCCAGAGGTAGCAATCAGCCCCAGCATTTT
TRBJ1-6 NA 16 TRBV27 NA CASSSTSTSYNSPLHF TGTGCCAGCAGTTCGACATCCACCTCCTATAATTCACCCCTCCACTTT
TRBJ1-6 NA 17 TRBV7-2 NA CASSPYLRTGGRSPLHF TGTGCCAGCAGCCCCTACCTACGGACGGGCGGGAGATCACCCCTCCACTTT
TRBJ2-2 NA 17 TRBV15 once CATSRDYGSANTGELFF TGTGCCACCAGCAGAGATTATGGTAGCGCGAACACCGGGGAGCTGTTTTTT
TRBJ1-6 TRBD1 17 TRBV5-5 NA CASSSPGQRDYNSPLHF TGTGCCAGCAGCTCCCCGGGACAGCGAGACTATAATTCACCCCTCCACTTT
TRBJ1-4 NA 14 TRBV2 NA CASSADRANEKLFF TGTGCCAGCAGCGCGGACAGAGCTAATGAAAAACTGTTTTTT
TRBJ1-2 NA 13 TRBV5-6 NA CASSSTGYLGYTF TGTGCCAGCAGCTCAACAGGGTACCTTGGCTACACCTTC
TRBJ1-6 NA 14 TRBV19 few CASRAATYNSPLHF TGTGCCAGTAGGGCAGCGACTTATAATTCACCCCTCCACTTT
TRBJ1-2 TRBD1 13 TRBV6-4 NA CASSPGQGVGYTF TGTGCCAGCAGCCCCGGACAGGGGGTCGGCTACACCTTC
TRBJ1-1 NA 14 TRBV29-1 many CSVVGGGIGTEAFF TGCAGCGTTGTTGGGGGAGGGATTGGCACTGAAGCTTTCTTT
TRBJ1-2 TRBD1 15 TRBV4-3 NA CASSQGQGSTVGYTF TGCGCCAGCAGCCAAGGACAGGGCTCGACGGTTGGCTACACCTTC
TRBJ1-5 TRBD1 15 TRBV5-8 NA CASSSTGGGNQPQHF TGTGCCAGCAGCTCGACAGGGGGGGGCAATCAGCCCCAGCATTTT
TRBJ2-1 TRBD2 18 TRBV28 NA CASIPLAGPWGLADEQFF TGTGCCAGCATCCCCTTGGCAGGGCCATGGGGACTAGCTGATGAGCAGTTCTTC
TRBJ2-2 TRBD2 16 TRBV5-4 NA CASSLGLAGNTGELFF TGTGCCAGCAGCTTGGGACTAGCGGGGAACACCGGGGAGCTGTTTTTT
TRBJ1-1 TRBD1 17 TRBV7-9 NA CASSLPRTGASPTEAFF TGTGCCAGCAGCCTCCCGCGGACAGGGGCTTCTCCCACTGAAGCTTTCTTT
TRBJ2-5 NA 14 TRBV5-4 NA CASSLAGGLETQYF TGTGCCAGCAGCTTGGCGGGGGGCCTGGAGACCCAGTACTTC
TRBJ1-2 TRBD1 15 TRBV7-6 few CASSLDPGGSYGYTF TGTGCCAGCAGCTTGGACCCAGGGGGCAGCTATGGCTACACCTTC
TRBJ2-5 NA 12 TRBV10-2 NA CASRRDSETQYF TGCGCCAGCAGGAGGGATTCGGAGACCCAGTACTTC